This T cell receptor (beta chain) was observed in a study of blood T cell repertoires in COVID-19. CDR3 length: 14 amino acids. Germline V gene data show CDR1 as LGHDT and CDR2 as YNNKEL (reference sequence). V gave up 1 base and J gave up 4 bases, with 8 bases separating them. Using immunoSEQ multiplex PCR, the repertoire was profiled, and TCRdb retains in-frame clones only, with some absent. The repertoire consists of about 100,000 clones, with about 83% occurring once and the leading ten covering roughly 12%. The rearrangement uses TRBV3-1 (or the pseudogene TRBV3-2) and TRBJ1-5; possible D gene TRBD1, 5 bases. Specimen: peripheral blood. The receptor was derived from a human donor in a cohort sampled during active COVID-19. The CDR3 sequence is CASSQGQGNQPQHF. The CDR3 DNA follows: TGTGCCAGCAGCCAAGGTCAGGGAAATCAGCCCCAGCATTTT.